This T cell receptor beta chain was profiled in a study of blood T cell repertoires in COVID-19. Assay used: immunoSEQ multiplex PCR; TCRdb lists only in-frame clones, some missing. The data contain 300,000 to 400,000 clones, less than 90% of them singletons. Membership in each cohort depended on participant-reported clinical history. V lost 3 bases and J 6 bases, leaving 9 bases between the germline ends. CDR1 and CDR2 from the germline V gene are GTSNPN and SVGIG (reference sequence). The CDR3 extends over 12 amino acids. What was sequenced was PBMCs or T cells enriched from blood (not recorded which). The rearrangement links TRBV30 to TRBJ2-1; a weak D match, TRBD1 (5 bases). The receptor's source is a woman in her 30s who had recovered from COVID-19. The CDR3 DNA reads TGTGCCTGGAGCCAGGGTCGCAATGAGCAGTTCTTC. Translating gives CAWSQGRNEQFF.